This T cell receptor beta chain was sequenced during a study of beta chain features in type 1 diabetes. As regards this clone: Its antigen is not identified.

Overall study findings and caveats: Among all four CD4+ subsets, Type 1 diabetes patients had TCRB CDR3s that were moderately but significantly shorter.

This CDR3 comprises 14 residues. Trimming took off 0 bases at V and 2 bases at J, with 7 bases between the two ends. CDR1 and CDR2 (germline): SEHNR, FQNEAQ (reference sequence). The sequenced template was cDNA made from the entire isolated RNA. The data were produced by immunoSEQ multiplex PCR, yet TCRdb's version contains in-frame clones alone and is incomplete. The sample records about 53,000 clones, about 60% being singletons. The specimen sequenced was stem cell memory CD4+ T cells from blood. This receptor was taken from a woman in her 30s with type 1 diabetes. The V call is TRBV7-9, the J call TRBJ1-2; D is unclear. The CDR3 sequence: CASSLAENNYGYTF. The CDR3 DNA sequence: TGTGCCAGCAGCTTAGCCGAGAACAACTATGGCTACACCTTC.